This T cell receptor (beta chain) came from a study of T cell responses to AZD1222 COVID-19 vaccine. Profiling relied on immunoSEQ multiplex PCR, and the TCRdb table lists in-frame clones only, not all of them. This sample has more than 110,000 clones, with about 91% found just once. Sample: peripheral blood, taken on day 0 of AZD1222 vaccination. The source is an adult in good health.

The CDR3 nucleotides read TGTGCCATCAGTGAGCAAGAGACAGAGACGGAGCCCCAGCATTTT. Protein: CAISEQETETEPQHF. The rearrangement links TRBV10-3 to TRBJ1-5, with D perhaps matching TRBD1 (5 bases). The germline gives CDR1 ENHRY, CDR2 SYGVKD. CDR3 length: 15 residues. V shed 2 bases and J shed 8 bases, with 16 bases lying between them.